The 2 T cell receptor beta chains presented below share a single source sample, sequenced in a study of OX40 agonist ivuxolimab in advanced cancers. Clones were sequenced by immunoSEQ multiplex PCR, and TCRdb holds only the in-frame ones, with some missing. The data contain roughly 40,000 clones, about nine tenths of them seen just once; the ten biggest clones take up around 29%. The material was CD4+ or CD8+ T cells sorted from blood, obtained in a trial of the OX40 agonist ivuxolimab. These receptors all stem from an adult with an advanced solid tumor such as melanoma, head and neck, liver or kidney cancer.

The J gene is TRBJ1-1, the V gene TRBV10-1; 7 nucleotides agree with TRBD1. Germline values: CDR1 WNHNN, CDR2 SYGVQD (reference sequence). With V trimmed by 6 bases and J by 1 base, 5 bases remained unmatched. The CDR3 loop spans 14 amino acids. The CDR3 nucleotides read TGCGCCAGCAGCCCCGACAGGGAGAACACTGAAGCTTTCTTT. Translated, it gives CASSPDRENTEAFF.

The chain recombines TRBV5-1 with TRBJ2-2, with D possibly TRBD1 on 5 matching bases. CDR3 size: 18 residues. Germline V gene data show CDR1 as SGHRS and CDR2 as YFSETQ. V dropped 4 bases and J dropped 0 bases, with 19 bases sitting between them. The CDR3 DNA sequence: TGCGCCAGCAGCAATACTTACCCGACAGACGCGAACACCGGGGAGCTGTTTTTT. This codes for CASSNTYPTDANTGELFF.